This entry describes one TCR beta chain. This entry belongs to a study of cytomegalovirus exposure and HLA in healthy donors. PCR used 60 Vbeta primers and 13 Jbeta primers. Assay: immunoSEQ multiplex PCR; the TCRdb copy retains only in-frame clones and omits some. Found here are some 120,000 clones, approximately 80% of them singletons; the top ten hold approximately 2%. This CDR3 is built from 16 residues. The V and J ends lost 5 bases and 3 bases, in that order; junction bases with no gene match: 12. Germline V gene sequence: CDR1 MNHEY, CDR2 SMNVEV (reference sequence). The clonotype was recovered from a man in his late teens or twenties in good health and CMV-seronegative. Sequencing was carried out using PBMCs. The chain carries TRBV27 and TRBJ2-7; 8 bases map to TRBD2. The CDR3: CASSLGGVYPFYEQYV. CDR3 coding DNA: TGTGCCAGCAGTCTCGGGGGGGTATACCCATTCTACGAGCAGTACGTC.